This T cell receptor (beta chain) is drawn from a study of Tregs in tolerant kidney transplant recipients. Across the study: Mixed chimerism was transient after nonmyeloablative marrow transplants from related graft donors.

TCRdb's copy holds only in-frame clones and misses some; the assay was immunoSEQ multiplex PCR. Listed are about 30,000 clones; approximately 15% falls within the top ten. Concerning this clone: Its antigen is unidentified. The read terminates 3 residues ahead of where the CDR3 ends, so the germline J gene completes it.

From germline, CDR1 is SGHRS and CDR2 YFSETQ. The trim removed 6 bases at V and 5 bases at J, leaving 11 bases unmatched. This CDR3 is 16 amino acids long. Findings and caveats of the study: The small number of patients limits these findings pending further validation. For some patients, primers changed over time, blocking nucleotide-level comparison.

The receptor was derived from a human donor who received a combined kidney and bone marrow transplant. The V gene is TRBV5-1, the J gene TRBJ1-6, with 7 nucleotides matching TRBD1. Sequenced material: CD8+ T cells from blood, taken before the transplant. The sequenced part of the CDR3 DNA is TGCGCCAGCAAGGTGTATCCAGGGGGAGATAATTCACCC. Translated: CASKVYPGGDNSP. The whole CDR3 is CASKVYPGGDNSPLHF.